The next 26 T cell receptor beta chains were all read from a single sample in a study of shared T cell receptors in the human thymus. Libraries were prepared by immunoSEQ multiplex PCR; TCRdb keeps only in-frame clonotypes and omits some of them. The sample shows under 850,000 clones, around 89% of them seen only once. These same data were also listed under a study on human thymus T cells.

Sequencing was done on a sample of thymocytes. Receptor source: a boy under three years old with a congenital heart defect.

This rearrangement joins TRBV6-6 to TRBJ2-1; a weak D match, TRBD2 (5 bases). This CDR3 is 15 amino acids long. Deletions cut 4 bases from V and 4 bases from J, with 14 bases between. Looked up from germline, CDR1 is MNHNY and CDR2 is SVGAGI (reference sequence). The CDR3 sequence: CASSSIWLAYNEQFF. The CDR3 DNA reads as TGTGCCAGCAGTTCAATATGGCTAGCTTACAATGAGCAGTTCTTC.

This sequence joins TRBV5-1 and TRBJ2-7; 9 bases are shared with TRBD1. The CDR3 length is 17 residues. Looked up from germline, CDR1 is SGHRS and CDR2 is YFSETQ. V was clipped by 4 bases and J by 0 bases; unmatched bases: 11. For the CDR3, the DNA is TGCGCCAGCAGCGCTGGGGACAGGGTAGATAACTCCTACGAGCAGTACTTC. Translating it yields CASSAGDRVDNSYEQYF.

This chain uses TRBV28 with TRBJ1-1, with 10 bases fitting TRBD1. This CDR3 comprises 17 residues. Losses at the gene ends were 5 bases for V and 0 bases for J; bases not matched to a gene: 9. The germline V gene has CDR1 MDHEN and CDR2 SYDVKM. CDR3 nucleotides: TGTGCCAGCAGTCTCTCTCGACAGGGGGCGATGAACACTGAAGCTTTCTTT. Translation gives CASSLSRQGAMNTEAFF.

The chain uses TRBV12-5 and TRBJ1-2, with 8 positions matching TRBD1. This CDR3 comprises 18 residues. V was clipped by 6 bases and J by 3 bases; unmatched bases: 18. CDR1 is LGHNT, CDR2 FRNRAP, per germline. The CDR3 loop is CASGYQLPDRGEDYGYTF. CDR3 sequence (DNA): TGTGCTAGTGGATACCAACTCCCAGACAGGGGAGAAGACTATGGCTACACCTTC.

The genes are TRBV13 and TRBJ2-7, with D perhaps TRBD1 (5 bases). The CDR3 runs 15 residues. Germline CDR1 and CDR2: PRHDT and FYEKMQ (reference sequence). V was clipped by 8 bases and J by 2 bases, with 19 bases between them. The CDR3 here is CASAARIRVTYEQYF. In DNA, the CDR3 is TGTGCCAGCGCGGCAAGGATCAGGGTAACCTACGAGCAGTACTTC.

Details on this clone: Other DNA sequences in this specimen translate into the identical CDR3. V usage is TRBV2 and J usage is TRBJ1-5; 9 nucleotides match TRBD1. This CDR3 region has 15 residues. The V gene's germline CDR1 is SNHLY and CDR2 FYNNEI. Losses at the gene ends were 2 bases for V and 4 bases for J; bases not matched to a gene: 3. CDR3 nucleotides: TGTGCCAGCAGTGAAAGGGGGACAGGGAATCAGCCCCAGCATTTT. As protein: CASSERGTGNQPQHF.

This clone was seen a single time. This CDR3 reads CASSHSKGLGYEQYF. DNA for the CDR3: TGCGCCAGCAGCCACTCCAAGGGACTTGGCTACGAGCAGTACTTC. J is TRBJ2-7 and V is TRBV4-1, with D perhaps matching TRBD2 (6 bases). Trimming took off 3 bases at V and 3 bases at J, with 15 bases between the two ends. CDR1 and CDR2 from the germline V gene are MGHRA and YSYEKL. There are 15 residues in the CDR3.

V is TRBV10-1 and J is TRBJ1-5; a possible D gene is TRBD1 (5 bases). Trimming pared 6 bases from V and 0 bases from J, leaving 9 bases between. Germline V gives CDR1 WNHNN, CDR2 SYGVQD (reference sequence). This CDR3 is built from 14 residues. The CDR3 reads CASSQGGSNQPQHF. In nucleotides, the CDR3 is TGCGCCAGCAGCCAGGGAGGTAGCAATCAGCCCCAGCATTTT.

The chain employs TRBV7-2 and TRBJ2-3, with TRBD1 matching over 7 bases. The ends lost 5 bases at V and 0 bases at J; junction bases unmatched: 8. The V gene's germline CDR1 is SGHTA and CDR2 FQGNSA. The CDR3 has 16 residues. CDR3 loop: CASSKGQSPSTDTQYF. As DNA, the CDR3 is TGTGCCAGCAGCAAGGGACAGAGCCCTAGCACAGATACGCAGTATTTT.

The chain uses TRBV25-1 and TRBJ1-1, with 10 bases lining up with TRBD1. V lost 2 bases, J lost 8 bases, and 11 bases stayed unmatched. Germline loops: CDR1 MGHDK, CDR2 SYGVNS. This CDR3 has 16 amino acids. CDR3 protein: CASSEGTPGQGREAFF. The CDR3 DNA reads TGTGCCAGCAGTGAAGGGACGCCGGGACAGGGGCGAGAAGCTTTCTTT.

The chain couples TRBV25-1 to TRBJ2-1; D is ambiguous. This CDR3 has 12 residues. The germline CDR1 and CDR2 sequences are MGHDK and SYGVNS. Between the trimmed V and J ends, which lost 7 bases and 13 bases, there was a span of 17 bases. CDR3 sequence: CASIPPPRPQFF. The CDR3 nucleotides are TGTGCCAGCATTCCCCCCCCCAGGCCACAGTTCTTC.

In its sample, this clone was seen once. Other nucleotide sequences in the sample specify the same CDR3. The V gene is TRBV6-1, the J gene TRBJ1-1, with TRBD1 matching over 9 bases. V was pared by 6 bases and J by 1 base, with 0 bases of the junction left unmatched. The V gene's germline CDR1 is MNHNS and CDR2 SASEGT. CDR3 length: 13 amino acids. CDR3 nucleotides: TGTGCCAGCAGGGACAGGGGGAACACTGAAGCTTTCTTT. Its protein product is CASRDRGNTEAFF.

This clone was seen a handful of times. Distinct nucleotide sequences in the sample also encode this CDR3. V gene TRBV11-2 combines with J gene TRBJ2-7, with D tentatively TRBD2 (6 bases). Germline V gene sequence: CDR1 SGHAT, CDR2 FQNNGV. Trimming took 1 base from V and 3 from J, leaving 7 bases between them. This CDR3 contains 13 residues. CDR3 sequence reads: CASSLVGSYEQYF. The CDR3 bases are TGTGCCAGCAGCTTAGTCGGGAGCTACGAGCAGTACTTC.

This chain links TRBV13 with TRBJ1-1, with 8 bases lining up with TRBD1. J gave up 3 bases and V 2 bases, and 17 bases lay outside the gene matches. CDR3 length: 19 amino acids. Per the germline V gene, CDR1 is PRHDT and CDR2 is FYEKMQ (reference sequence). CDR3 nucleotides: TGTGCCAGCAGCTTAAAGGGGACAGGTCCGTACCGTTTTTACACTGAAGCTTTCTTT. It is translated as CASSLKGTGPYRFYTEAFF.

Comment on this clone: Other nucleotide sequences in the sample specify the same CDR3. The chain has TRBV5-1 and TRBJ2-5; D is unclear. This CDR3 has 13 amino acids. CDR1 is SGHRS, CDR2 YFSETQ, per germline. Trimming left V 0 bases short and J 3 bases short, with 6 bases between. CDR3 loop: CASSLAPEETQYF. CDR3 coding DNA: TGCGCCAGCAGCTTGGCACCAGAAGAGACCCAGTACTTC.

This rearrangement joins TRBV27 to TRBJ2-1, with 8 bases matching TRBD1. The CDR3 consists of 12 residues. With V trimmed by 7 bases and J by 9 bases, 5 bases remained unmatched. Germline-derived CDR1 and CDR2 are MNHEY and SMNVEV (reference sequence). CDR3 nucleotide sequence: TGTGCCAGCACAACAGGGGGTGGTGAGCAGTTCTTC. It is translated as CASTTGGGEQFF.

With regard to this clone: The sample holds other DNA sequences that translate to the same CDR3. The chain combines TRBV18 with TRBJ2-7; 9 bases agree with TRBD1. J gave up 2 bases and V 6 bases, and 5 bases lay outside the gene matches. Germline CDR1 reads KGHSH; CDR2 reads LQKENI. The CDR3 loop spans 14 amino acids. CDR3 nucleotide sequence: TGTGCCAGCTCGCTCCGGGACAGGGCCTACGAGCAGTACTTC. Translated: CASSLRDRAYEQYF.

This rearrangement joins TRBV10-1 to TRBJ1-6; D is unresolved. With 4 bases removed from V and 12 bases from J, the gap between germline ends came to 10 bases. The V gene's germline CDR1 is WNHNN and CDR2 SYGVQD (reference sequence). The CDR3 extends over 12 amino acids. CDR3 nucleotides: TGCGCCAGCAGTGGAATCGGGTTACCCCTCCACTTT. Translated, it gives CASSGIGLPLHF.

This clone was seen once. The J gene is TRBJ2-7, the V gene TRBV4-2, with D tentatively TRBD1 (7 bases). CDR1 is LGHNA, CDR2 YNFKEQ, per germline. The CDR3 extends over 15 amino acids. The germline V and J ends were trimmed by 1 base and 4 bases, with 14 bases remaining between them. The chain's CDR3 is CASSQAARGVYEQYF. The CDR3, as DNA: TGTGCCAGCAGCCAAGCCGCCAGGGGGGTATACGAGCAGTACTTC.

The V gene is TRBV6-6, the J gene TRBJ1-5; 9 positions agree with TRBD1. Trimming took 6 bases from V and 3 from J; bases not matched to a gene: 6. This CDR3 has 15 residues. In germline, CDR1 is MNHNY, CDR2 SVGAGI (reference sequence). The CDR3 nucleotides read TGTGCCAGCAGCTTGGACAGGGGAAACAATCAGCCCCAGCATTTT. It codes for CASSLDRGNNQPQHF.

The chain carries TRBV7-9 and TRBJ1-5, with 9 bases matching TRBD1. Per the germline V gene, CDR1 is SEHNR and CDR2 is FQNEAQ (reference sequence). Germline trimming cut 1 base from V and 0 bases from J; bases unmatched to any gene: 4. The CDR3 consists of 17 residues. In DNA, the CDR3 is TGTGCCAGCAGCTTAGACAGGGGGCCTAATAGCAATCAGCCCCAGCATTTT. Protein sequence: CASSLDRGPNSNQPQHF.

The rearrangement links TRBV6-4 to TRBJ2-1, with TRBD1 identical over 8 bases. The germline V gene has CDR1 MRHNA and CDR2 SNTAGT. J lost 9 bases, V lost 6 bases, and 7 bases had no gene match. This CDR3 region has 13 residues. The CDR3, as DNA: TGTGCCAGCAGGAATGGACAGGGTGGTGAGCAGTTCTTC. It is translated as CASRNGQGGEQFF.

The rearrangement uses TRBV6-1 and TRBJ2-6, with D perhaps TRBD1 (6 bases). The CDR3 contains 15 residues. V was pared by 6 bases and J by 1 base, with 10 bases between. CDR1 is MNHNS and CDR2 is SASEGT in the germline V gene. The CDR3 nucleotides are TGTGCCAGCAGGACAGGTGTGTCTGGGGCCAACGTCCTGACTTTC. This gives the protein CASRTGVSGANVLTF.

V usage is TRBV7-2 and J usage is TRBJ1-2; no reliable D call. The CDR3 has 15 residues. The ends were cut back, 5 bases at V and 4 bases at J, with 17 bases in the middle. CDR1 and CDR2 (germline): SGHTA, FQGNSA. The CDR3 here is CASSPNPFSGYGYTF. The CDR3 DNA sequence: TGTGCCAGCAGCCCGAACCCATTTAGCGGCTATGGCTACACCTTC.

The V gene is TRBV5-8, the J gene TRBJ1-5, with 12 positions matching TRBD1. This CDR3 comprises 16 residues. J was trimmed by 6 bases and V by 4 bases; bases with no gene match: 8. Looked up from germline, CDR1 is SGHTS and CDR2 is YDEGEE. CDR3 DNA sequence: TGTGCCAGCAGCCCTTGGGGACAGGGGGCCGGTCAGCCCCAGCATTTT. Amino acids: CASSPWGQGAGQPQHF.

This chain uses TRBV7-6 with TRBJ1-4, with TRBD1 identical over 9 bases. The CDR3 length is 15 residues. Per germline, CDR1 SGHVS and CDR2 FNYEAQ. The J segment lost 8 bases and the V segment lost 6 bases, leaving 10 bases of the junction unmatched. The CDR3 sequence is CASSSPGQGGEKLFF. In nucleotides, the CDR3 is TGTGCCAGCAGTTCCCCGGGACAGGGCGGGGAAAAACTGTTTTTT.